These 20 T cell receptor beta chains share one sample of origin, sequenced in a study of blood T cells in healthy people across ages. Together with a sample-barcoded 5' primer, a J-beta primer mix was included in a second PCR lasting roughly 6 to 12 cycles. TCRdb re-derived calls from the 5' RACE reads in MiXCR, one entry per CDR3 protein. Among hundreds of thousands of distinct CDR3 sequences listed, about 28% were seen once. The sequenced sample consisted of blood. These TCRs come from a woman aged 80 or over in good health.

The chain's CDR3 is CSAGPGVRGETQYF. CDR3 in DNA: TGCAGTGCTGGGCCGGGGGTGAGGGGAGAGACCCAGTACTTC. J is TRBJ2-7 and V is TRBV20-1, with D possibly TRBD2 on 6 matching bases. The tail of the sequence fits TRBJ2-5 better, so the J call may be wrong. CDR3 length: 14 residues. Germline lookup yields CDR1 DFQATT and CDR2 SNEGSKA (reference sequence).

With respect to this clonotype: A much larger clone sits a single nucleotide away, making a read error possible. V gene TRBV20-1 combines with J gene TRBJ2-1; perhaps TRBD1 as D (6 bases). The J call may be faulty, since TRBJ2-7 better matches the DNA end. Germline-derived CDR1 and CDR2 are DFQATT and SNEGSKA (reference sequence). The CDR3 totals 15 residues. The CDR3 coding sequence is TGCAGTGCGAGAAGAATGGGGACACCGTACAATGAGCAGTACTTC. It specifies CSARRMGTPYNEQYF.

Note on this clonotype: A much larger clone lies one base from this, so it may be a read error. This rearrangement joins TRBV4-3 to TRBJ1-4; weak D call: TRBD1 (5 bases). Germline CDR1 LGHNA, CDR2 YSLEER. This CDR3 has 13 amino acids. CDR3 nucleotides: TGCGCCAGCAGCCGAGGGACTAGTGAAAAACTGTATTTT. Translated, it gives CASSRGTSEKLYF.

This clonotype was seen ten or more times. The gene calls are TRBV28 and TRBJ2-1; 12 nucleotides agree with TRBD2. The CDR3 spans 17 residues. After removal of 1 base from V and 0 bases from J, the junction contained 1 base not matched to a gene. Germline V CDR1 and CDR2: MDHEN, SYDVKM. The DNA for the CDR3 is TGTGCCAGCAGTTTATCGACTAGCGGGAGCTCCTACAATGAGCAGTTCTTC. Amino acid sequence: CASSLSTSGSSYNEQFF.

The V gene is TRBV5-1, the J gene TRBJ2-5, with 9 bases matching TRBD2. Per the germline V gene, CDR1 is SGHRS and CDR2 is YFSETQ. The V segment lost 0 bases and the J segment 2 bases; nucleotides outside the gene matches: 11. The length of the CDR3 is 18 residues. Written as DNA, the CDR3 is TGCGCCAGCAGCTTGGATCTAGCGGGGCCTTTATCACAAGAGACCCAGTACTTC. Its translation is CASSLDLAGPLSQETQYF.

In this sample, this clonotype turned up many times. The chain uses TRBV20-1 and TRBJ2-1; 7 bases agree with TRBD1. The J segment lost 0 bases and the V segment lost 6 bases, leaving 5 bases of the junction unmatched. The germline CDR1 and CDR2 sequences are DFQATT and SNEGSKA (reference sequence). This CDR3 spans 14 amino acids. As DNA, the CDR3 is TGCAGTGCCGAGGGGGACAGCTCCTACAATGAGCAGTTCTTC. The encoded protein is CSAEGDSSYNEQFF.

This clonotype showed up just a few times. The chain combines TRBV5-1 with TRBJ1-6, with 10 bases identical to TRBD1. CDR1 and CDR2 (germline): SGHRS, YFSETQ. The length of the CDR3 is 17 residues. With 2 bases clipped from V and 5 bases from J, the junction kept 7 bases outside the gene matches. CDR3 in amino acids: CASSFLGQGRDNSPLHF. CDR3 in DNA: TGCGCCAGCAGCTTTCTGGGACAGGGGCGGGATAATTCACCCCTCCACTTT.

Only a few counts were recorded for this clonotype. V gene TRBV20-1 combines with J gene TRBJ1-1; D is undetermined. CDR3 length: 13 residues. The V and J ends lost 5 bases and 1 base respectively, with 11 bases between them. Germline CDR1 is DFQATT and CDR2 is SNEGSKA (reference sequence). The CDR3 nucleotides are TGCAGTGCTCCTTCCACGGGGAACACTGAAGCTTTCTTT. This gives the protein CSAPSTGNTEAFF.

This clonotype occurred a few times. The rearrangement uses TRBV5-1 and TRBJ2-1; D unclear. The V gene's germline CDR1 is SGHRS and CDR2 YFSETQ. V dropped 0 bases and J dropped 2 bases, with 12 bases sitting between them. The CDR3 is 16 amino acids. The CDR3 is CASSLDWPTAYNEQFF. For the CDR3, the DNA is TGCGCCAGCAGCTTGGACTGGCCCACCGCCTACAATGAGCAGTTCTTC.

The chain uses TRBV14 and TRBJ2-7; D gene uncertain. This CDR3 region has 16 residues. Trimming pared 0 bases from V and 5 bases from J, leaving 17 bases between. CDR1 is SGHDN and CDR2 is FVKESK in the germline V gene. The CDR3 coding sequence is TGTGCCAGCAGCCAAGATTTCAATTGGCGCCAAAACGAGCAGTACTTC. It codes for CASSQDFNWRQNEQYF. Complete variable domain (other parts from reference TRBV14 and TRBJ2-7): EAGVTQFPSHSVIEKGQTVTLRCDPISGHDNLYWYRRVMGKEIKFLLHFVKESKQDESGMPNNRFLAERTGGTYSTLKVQPAELEDSGVYFCASSQDFNWRQNEQYFGPGTRLTVT.

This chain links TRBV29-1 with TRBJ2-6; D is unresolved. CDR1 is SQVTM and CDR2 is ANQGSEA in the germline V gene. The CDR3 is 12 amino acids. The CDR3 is CNVQAGANVLTF. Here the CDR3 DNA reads TGCAACGTACAAGCTGGGGCCAACGTCCTGACTTTC.

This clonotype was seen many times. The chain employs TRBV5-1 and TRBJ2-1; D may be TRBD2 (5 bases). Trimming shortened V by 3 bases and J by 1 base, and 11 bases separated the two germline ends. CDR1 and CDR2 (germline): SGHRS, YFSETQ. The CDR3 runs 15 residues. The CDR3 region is CASSSEGLSYNEQFF. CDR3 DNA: TGCGCCAGCAGCTCAGAGGGCTTGTCCTACAATGAGCAGTTCTTC.

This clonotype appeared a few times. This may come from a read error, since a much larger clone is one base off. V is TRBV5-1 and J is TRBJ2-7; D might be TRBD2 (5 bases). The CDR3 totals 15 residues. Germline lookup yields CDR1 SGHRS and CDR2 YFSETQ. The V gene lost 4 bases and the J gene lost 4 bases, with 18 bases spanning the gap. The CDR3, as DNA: TGCGCCAGCAGCGAAACAGAGGGCGGTAGATACGAGCAGTACTTC. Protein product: CASSETEGGRYEQYF.

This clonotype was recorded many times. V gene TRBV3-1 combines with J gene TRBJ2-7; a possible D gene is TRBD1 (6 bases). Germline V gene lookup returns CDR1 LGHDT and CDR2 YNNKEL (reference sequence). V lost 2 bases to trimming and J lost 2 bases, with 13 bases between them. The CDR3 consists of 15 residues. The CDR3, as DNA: TGTGCCAGCAGCCAAAACCTACAGGGCGCCTACGAGCAGTACTTC. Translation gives CASSQNLQGAYEQYF.

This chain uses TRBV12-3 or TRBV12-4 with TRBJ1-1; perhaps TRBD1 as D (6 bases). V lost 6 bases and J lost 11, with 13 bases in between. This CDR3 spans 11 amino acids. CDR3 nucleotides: TGTGCCAGCAGCCTTGGGACAATCGCTTTCTTT. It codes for CASSLGTIAFF.

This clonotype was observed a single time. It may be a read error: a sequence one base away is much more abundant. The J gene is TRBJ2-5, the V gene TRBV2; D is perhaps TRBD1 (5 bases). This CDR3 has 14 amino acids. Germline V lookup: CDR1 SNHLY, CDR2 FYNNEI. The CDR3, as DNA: TGTGCCGGCAGGGCAGGCACCTCAGGGGAGACCCAGTACTTC. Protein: CAGRAGTSGETQYF.

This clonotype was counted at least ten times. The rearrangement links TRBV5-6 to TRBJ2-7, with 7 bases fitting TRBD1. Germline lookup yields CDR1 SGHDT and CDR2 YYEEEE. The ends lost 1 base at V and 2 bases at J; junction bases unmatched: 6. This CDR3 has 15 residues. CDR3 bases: TGTGCCAGCAGCTTGTGGGGACAGCTGACCTACGAGCAGTACTTC. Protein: CASSLWGQLTYEQYF. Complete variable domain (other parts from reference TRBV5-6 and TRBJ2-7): DAGVTQSPTHLIKTRGQQVTLRCSPKSGHDTVSWYQQALGQGPQFIFQYYEEEERQRGNFPDRFSGHQFPNYSSELNVNALLLGDSALYLCASSLWGQLTYEQYFGPGTRLTVT.

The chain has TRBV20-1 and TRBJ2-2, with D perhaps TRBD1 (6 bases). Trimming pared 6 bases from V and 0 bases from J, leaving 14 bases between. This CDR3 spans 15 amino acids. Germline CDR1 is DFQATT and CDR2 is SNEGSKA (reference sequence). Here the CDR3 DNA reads TGCAGTGCCCCGAAGAAGGGGGCGAACACCGGGGAGCTGTTTTTT. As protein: CSAPKKGANTGELFF.

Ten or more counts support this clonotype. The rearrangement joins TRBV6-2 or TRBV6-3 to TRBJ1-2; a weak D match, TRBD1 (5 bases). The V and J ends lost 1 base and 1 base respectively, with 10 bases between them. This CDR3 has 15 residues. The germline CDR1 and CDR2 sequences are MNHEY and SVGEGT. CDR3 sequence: CASSYWRDGNYGYTF. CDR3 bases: TGTGCCAGCAGTTACTGGAGGGACGGTAACTATGGCTACACCTTC.

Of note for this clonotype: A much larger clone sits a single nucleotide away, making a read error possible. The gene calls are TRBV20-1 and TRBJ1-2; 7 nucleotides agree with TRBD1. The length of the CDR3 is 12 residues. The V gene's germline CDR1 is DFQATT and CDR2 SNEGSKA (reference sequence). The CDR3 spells CRAGQLLGGYTF. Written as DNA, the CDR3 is TGCAGGGCGGGACAGCTTTTAGGGGGCTACACCTTC.